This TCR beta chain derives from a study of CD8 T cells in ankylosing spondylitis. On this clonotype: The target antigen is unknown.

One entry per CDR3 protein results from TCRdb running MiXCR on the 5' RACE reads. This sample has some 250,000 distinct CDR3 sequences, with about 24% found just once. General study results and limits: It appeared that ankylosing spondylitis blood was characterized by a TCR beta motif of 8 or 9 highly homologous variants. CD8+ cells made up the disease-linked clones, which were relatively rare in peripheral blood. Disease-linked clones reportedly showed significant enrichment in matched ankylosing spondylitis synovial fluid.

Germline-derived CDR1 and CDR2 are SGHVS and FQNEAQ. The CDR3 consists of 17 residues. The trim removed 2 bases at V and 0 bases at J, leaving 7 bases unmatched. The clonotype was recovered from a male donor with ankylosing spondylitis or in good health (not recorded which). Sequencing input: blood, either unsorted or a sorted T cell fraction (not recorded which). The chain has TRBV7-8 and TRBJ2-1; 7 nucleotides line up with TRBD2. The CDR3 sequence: CASSLWPPSGSYNEQFF. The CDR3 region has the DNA TGTGCCAGCAGCTTATGGCCCCCTAGCGGCTCCTACAATGAGCAGTTCTTC.